This T cell receptor beta chain appears in the sequencing data of a study of identifying expanded T cells in peripheral blood. General study points: Across healthy donors, higher total template counts meant significantly greater roughly two-week count variance. Technical replicates showed around 1.3 changed clones; about 2 weeks 15 to 20; four weeks 19.

The repertoire was sequenced with immunoSEQ multiplex PCR; TCRdb's copy has only in-frame clones and lacks some. The sample carries 70,000 or so clones, about nine tenths recorded once. The V end was cut by 2 bases, the J end by 0 bases, with 14 bases between. Germline V CDR1 and CDR2: ENHRY, SYGVKD. This CDR3 is 16 amino acids long. Comment on this clone: Its specificity is not known.

Sequencing was performed on blood. V usage is TRBV10-3 and J usage is TRBJ2-7; D remains ambiguous. The receptor comes from a person between 18 and 70 years old in good health. The CDR3 coding sequence is TGTGCCATCAGTGAGCCTCGTCAGATTTCCTCCTACGAGCAGTACTTC. This codes for CAISEPRQISSYEQYF.